A single sample is the source of the 27 T cell receptor beta chains below, sequenced in a study of T-cell memory formation after mild COVID-19. Each CDR3 protein is one row after TCRdb ran MiXCR on the 5' RACE reads. The sample yields approximately 300,000 distinct CDR3 sequences, around a sixth seen once. The sequencing sample was made of PBMCs or a T cell subset sorted from them (not recorded which). All receptors come from a man between 18 and 29 years old who had mild COVID-19 (a few samples of this study predate the infection). Cell type and time point are not known.

This clonotype was seen more than once but under ten times. The V and J genes are TRBV10-3 and TRBJ1-5, with D possibly TRBD1 on 6 matching bases. V was cut by 5 bases and J by 1 base, with 21 bases left in between. This CDR3 has 18 residues. Germline V gives CDR1 ENHRY, CDR2 SYGVKD. The CDR3 spells CAISIHQPGAISNQPQHF. CDR3 nucleotides: TGTGCCATCAGTATCCACCAACCGGGGGCTATCAGCAATCAGCCCCAGCATTTT.

This clonotype was seen a few times. This chain connects TRBV7-9 to TRBJ2-1; TRBD1 aligns across 10 bases. Germline V gives CDR1 SEHNR, CDR2 FQNEAQ (reference sequence). The CDR3 has 16 residues. The V and J ends lost 7 bases and 12 bases, in that order; junction bases with no gene match: 18. CDR3 DNA sequence: TGTGCCAGCACCCCCCTCCGGGGGACAGGGGTTACGTGGCAGTTCTTC. Translating gives CASTPLRGTGVTWQFF.

This clonotype has more than one count but fewer than ten. The chain recombines TRBV24-1 with TRBJ2-2; no definite D call. V was trimmed by 9 bases and J by 4 bases, leaving 14 bases between them. This CDR3 is 14 amino acids long. CDR1 is KGHDR, CDR2 SFDVKD, per germline. This chain's CDR3 is CATSSSSFTGELFF. CDR3 bases: TGTGCCACCTCTTCCTCCAGTTTCACCGGGGAGCTGTTTTTT.

The chain joins TRBV20-1 to TRBJ2-7; 7 bases agree with TRBD2. V trimming: 3 bases; J trimming: 4 bases; junction bases outside the gene matches: 9. CDR1 and CDR2 (germline): DFQATT, SNEGSKA (reference sequence). The CDR3 runs 14 residues. The CDR3 protein is CSASTSSGLYEQYV. The CDR3 nucleotides are TGCAGTGCTAGCACATCTAGCGGCCTTTACGAGCAGTACGTC.

This clonotype has a count of ten or more. One end of the junction is discordant with germline, which a read error may explain. This chain joins TRBV7-9 and TRBJ2-1; no clear D gene. This CDR3 region has 11 residues. Looked up from germline, CDR1 is SEHNR and CDR2 is FQNEAQ (reference sequence). The DNA for the CDR3 is TGTGCCAGCAGTTTAGCCGATGAGCAGTTCTTC. This gives the protein CASSLADEQFF. Filled out from reference TRBV7-9 and TRBJ2-1, the complete variable domain reads DTGVSQNPRHKITKRGQNVTFRCDPISEHNRLYWYRQTLGQGPEFLTYFQNEAQLEKSRLLSDRFSAERPKGSFSTLEIQRTEQGDSAMYLCASSLADEQFFGPGTRLTVL.

CDR3 DNA sequence: TGTGCCAGCAGTTTGGGGGGGGTCCCGAACACTGAAGCTTTCTTT. Its protein is CASSLGGVPNTEAFF. The J gene is TRBJ1-1, the V gene TRBV12-3 or TRBV12-4, with D possibly matching TRBD1 (5 bases). The V gene lost 3 bases and the J gene lost 1 base, with 12 bases spanning the gap. The CDR3 runs to 15 residues.

This clonotype came up many times. The chain is built from TRBV20-1 and TRBJ2-5, with 8 bases lining up with TRBD2. CDR1 and CDR2 from the germline V gene are DFQATT and SNEGSKA (reference sequence). This CDR3 region has 14 residues. Losses at the gene ends were 5 bases for V and 5 bases for J; bases not matched to a gene: 10. DNA of the CDR3: TGCAGTGCTCCGCCCAGCGGGGGCAGGGAGACCCAGTACTTC. Translating it yields CSAPPSGGRETQYF.

This clonotype came up a few times. The chain carries TRBV4-3 and TRBJ1-5; D remains unclear. Trimming shortened V by 0 bases and J by 7 bases, and 13 bases separated the two germline ends. This CDR3 is 15 amino acids long. Germline loops: CDR1 LGHNA, CDR2 YSLEER. The CDR3 protein is CASSQDGRVGQPQHF. CDR3 nucleotide sequence: TGCGCCAGCAGCCAAGACGGGAGGGTGGGCCAGCCCCAGCATTTT.

This clonotype has just a few counts. This chain connects TRBV6-1 to TRBJ2-6; D is uncertain. Germline CDR1 is MNHNS and CDR2 is SASEGT. The CDR3 extends over 15 amino acids. Trimming pared 2 bases from V and 2 bases from J, leaving 7 bases between. The CDR3 here is CASSEQATGANVLTF. DNA of the CDR3: TGTGCCAGCAGTGAACAGGCCACTGGGGCCAACGTCCTGACTTTC.

J is TRBJ1-1 and V is TRBV7-3, with D perhaps matching TRBD1 (6 bases). This CDR3 comprises 16 residues. The V gene lost 5 bases and the J gene lost 1 base, with 17 bases spanning the gap. Germline V CDR1 and CDR2: SGHTA, FQGTGA. CDR3 in DNA: TGTGCCAGCAGCCCGAATACAGGGAAAGCGAACACTGAAGCTTTCTTT. Protein: CASSPNTGKANTEAFF.

V and J are TRBV12-3 or TRBV12-4 and TRBJ1-1; D ambiguous. V dropped 7 bases and J dropped 2 bases, with 11 bases sitting between them. The CDR3 has 13 residues. The CDR3 here is CASTSTLNTEAFF. As DNA, the CDR3 is TGTGCCAGCACAAGTACCTTAAACACTGAAGCTTTCTTT.

This clonotype was seen ten or more times. The junction departs from the called germline gene at one end, perhaps through a read error. The chain joins TRBV6-2 or TRBV6-3 to TRBJ2-1; D ambiguous. The germline CDR1 and CDR2 sequences are MNHEY and SVGEGT. The CDR3 sequence is 14 residues long. The CDR3: CASSYSSSYNEQFF. CDR3 DNA: TGCGCCAGCAGCTACTCCAGCTCCTACAATGAGCAGTTCTTC.

The chain is built from TRBV7-9 and TRBJ2-7, with TRBD2 identical over 12 bases. In germline, CDR1 is SEHNR, CDR2 FQNEAQ (reference sequence). CDR3 length equals 16 residues. J gave up 4 bases and V 6 bases, and 10 bases lay outside the gene matches. The CDR3 DNA reads TGTGCCAGCAGTTTATCTCAGACTAGCGGGGGTTACGAGCAGTACTTC. Its translation: CASSLSQTSGGYEQYF.

This chain joins TRBV20-1 and TRBJ1-6, with 10 bases that match TRBD1. The CDR3 covers 16 residues. The trim removed 4 bases at V and 9 bases at J, leaving 12 bases unmatched. Germline CDR1 and CDR2: DFQATT and SNEGSKA (reference sequence). The CDR3 region has the DNA TGCAGTGCTACCCTAGGGAGGGGACAGGGGACTTCACCCCTCCACTTT. Protein sequence: CSATLGRGQGTSPLHF.

This chain joins TRBV7-2 and TRBJ1-2; D ambiguous. The CDR3 covers 15 residues. CDR1 and CDR2 from the germline V gene are SGHTA and FQGNSA. Trimming removed 4 bases from V and 4 bases from J, with 16 bases in between. CDR3 sequence reads: CASSYPPDGSYGYTF. DNA for the CDR3: TGTGCCAGCAGCTATCCCCCGGACGGAAGCTATGGCTACACCTTC.

In this sample, this clonotype turned up a few times. The chain is built from TRBV7-9 and TRBJ1-1; 9 bases fit TRBD1. This CDR3 contains 17 residues. Germline V lookup: CDR1 SEHNR, CDR2 FQNEAQ (reference sequence). V dropped 3 bases and J dropped 0; count of bases not matched to a gene: 8. The CDR3 is CASSFADRGYMNTEAFF. The CDR3 bases are TGTGCCAGCAGCTTCGCGGACAGGGGCTACATGAACACTGAAGCTTTCTTT.

This clonotype has at least ten counts. This chain joins TRBV20-1 and TRBJ2-3; 11 bases are shared with TRBD2. This CDR3 spans 14 amino acids. The J segment lost 4 bases and the V segment lost 3 bases, leaving 3 bases of the junction unmatched. Germline CDR1 and CDR2: DFQATT and SNEGSKA (reference sequence). Written as DNA, the CDR3 is TGCAGTGCTAGTGATAGCGGGGGGGCAGATACGCAGTATTTT. Translation gives CSASDSGGADTQYF.

This clonotype was seen repeatedly, ten times or more. The chain links TRBV5-1 to TRBJ2-5, with 7 bases identical to TRBD1. The CDR3 consists of 13 residues. The V segment lost 3 bases and the J segment 2 bases; nucleotides outside the gene matches: 1. CDR1 SGHRS and CDR2 YFSETQ come from the germline V gene. This CDR3 reads CASSWTGQETQYF. The CDR3 nucleotides read TGCGCCAGCAGCTGGACAGGTCAAGAGACCCAGTACTTC.

This clonotype was detected only a few times. The gene calls are TRBV5-1 and TRBJ2-7, with D perhaps matching TRBD2 (6 bases). Germline CDR1 and CDR2: SGHRS and YFSETQ. CDR3 length: 14 amino acids. V shed 0 bases and J shed 3 bases, with 10 bases lying between them. DNA for the CDR3: TGCGCCAGCAGCTTGGAGGGGAGGAGCTACGAGCAGTACTTC. Translation: CASSLEGRSYEQYF. Based on the CDR3 plus reference TRBV5-1 and TRBJ2-7, the full variable domain is KAGVTQTPRYLIKTRGQQVTLSCSPISGHRSVSWYQQTPGQGLQFLFEYFSETQRNKGNFPGRFSGRQFSNSRSEMNVSTLELGDSALYLCASSLEGRSYEQYFGPGTRLTVT.

This chain connects TRBV12-3 or TRBV12-4 to TRBJ2-7; a weak D match, TRBD1 (5 bases). V was shortened by 3 bases and J by 4 bases, with 10 bases between the two germline ends. This CDR3 region has 13 residues. The CDR3 DNA reads TGTGCCAGCAGTTTTACAGGTGGATACGAGCAGTACGTC. As protein: CASSFTGGYEQYV.

This clonotype has more than one count but fewer than ten. The chain has TRBV6-5 and TRBJ1-6; D is unclear. The CDR3 extends over 15 amino acids. The germline V gene encodes CDR1 MNHEY and CDR2 SVGAGI. V was pared by 2 bases and J by 2 bases, with 7 bases between. CDR3 loop: CASSYQVPYNSPLHF. CDR3 sequence (DNA): TGTGCCAGCAGTTACCAGGTCCCCTATAATTCACCCCTCCACTTT.

This clonotype was counted at least ten times. J is TRBJ2-1 and V is TRBV5-1; D not resolved. Germline V lookup: CDR1 SGHRS, CDR2 YFSETQ. With 4 bases removed from V and 7 bases from J, the gap between germline ends came to 15 bases. CDR3 length: 14 residues. CDR3 sequence: CASSHRFDGNEQFF. Written as DNA, the CDR3 is TGCGCCAGCAGCCATAGATTCGACGGGAATGAGCAGTTCTTC.

This chain connects TRBV20-1 to TRBJ1-1; D is undetermined. The CDR3 length is 13 residues. Between the trimmed V and J ends, which lost 3 bases and 2 bases, there was a span of 10 bases. Germline V lookup: CDR1 DFQATT, CDR2 SNEGSKA (reference sequence). The CDR3 is CSASHPLNTEAFF. In DNA, the CDR3 is TGCAGTGCTAGCCACCCCCTTAACACTGAAGCTTTCTTT.

V usage is TRBV5-1 and J usage is TRBJ1-2; 9 bases are shared with TRBD1. CDR1 and CDR2 from the germline V gene are SGHRS and YFSETQ. After removal of 3 bases from V and 7 bases from J, the junction contained 7 bases not matched to a gene. This CDR3 spans 14 amino acids. The CDR3 loop is CASSSGQGMVGYTF. The CDR3 region has the DNA TGCGCCAGCAGCTCGGGACAGGGAATGGTTGGCTACACCTTC.

This clonotype turned up a few times. The CDR3 bases are TGTGCCAGCAGTGAAGCGCGCCTGAGGAGTCAGCCCCAGCATTTT. Translated, it gives CASSEARLRSQPQHF. V and J are TRBV6-1 and TRBJ1-5; D remains unclear. The CDR3 contains 15 residues. Germline-derived CDR1 and CDR2 are MNHNS and SASEGT. V was clipped by 0 bases and J by 6 bases, with 12 bases between them.

The chain couples TRBV7-3 to TRBJ2-3, with 9 bases aligning to TRBD2. This CDR3 is 15 amino acids long. After removal of 6 bases from V and 4 bases from J, the junction contained 8 bases not matched to a gene. CDR1 is SGHTA and CDR2 is FQGTGA in the germline V gene. In nucleotides, the CDR3 is TGTGCCAGCAGTAGATTAGCGGGGGAACCAGATACGCAGTATTTT. Protein product: CASSRLAGEPDTQYF.

This chain connects TRBV2 to TRBJ2-7, with TRBD2 matching over 11 bases. CDR3 length: 15 amino acids. Germline CDR1 reads SNHLY; CDR2 reads FYNNEI. Trimming removed 3 bases from V and 4 bases from J; junction bases left unmatched: 5. CDR3 protein: CASSDRLAGPYEQYV. The CDR3 DNA reads TGTGCCAGCAGTGATAGACTAGCGGGGCCATACGAGCAGTACGTC.